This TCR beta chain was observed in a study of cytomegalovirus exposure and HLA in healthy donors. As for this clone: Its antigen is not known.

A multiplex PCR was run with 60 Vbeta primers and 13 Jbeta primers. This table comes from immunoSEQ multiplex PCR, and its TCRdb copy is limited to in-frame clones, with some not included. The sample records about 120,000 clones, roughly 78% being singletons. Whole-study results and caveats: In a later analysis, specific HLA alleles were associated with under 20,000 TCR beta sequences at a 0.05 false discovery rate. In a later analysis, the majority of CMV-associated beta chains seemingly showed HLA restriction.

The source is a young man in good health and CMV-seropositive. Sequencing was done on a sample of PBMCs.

The CDR3 here is CASSPFTGANYGYTF. Here the CDR3 DNA reads TGTGCCAGCAGCCCATTCACAGGGGCTAACTATGGCTACACCTTC. V is TRBV6-4 and J is TRBJ1-2, with 7 bases that match TRBD1. The CDR3 contains 15 residues. V gave up 6 bases and J gave up 0 bases; unmatched junction bases: 7. The germline gives CDR1 MRHNA, CDR2 SNTAGT.